The 7 T cell receptor beta chains reported below all come from one sample, sequenced in a study of T-cell reconstitution after alpha-beta-depleted transplantation in children. As it was prepared, the TCRbeta library received unique molecular identifiers. TCRdb reprocessed the PCR reads via MiXCR and lists one record per CDR3 protein. The table has 450,000 to 500,000 distinct CDR3 sequences, approximately 12% seen once. Sample: PBMCs from the stem cell graft donor, taken from the stem cell graft. Every receptor here comes from a human donor who donated a stem cell graft to a child with combined immunodeficiency.

This clonotype was observed a handful of times. V and J are TRBV7-6 and TRBJ2-2, with D uncertain. Germline values: CDR1 SGHVS, CDR2 FNYEAQ. The CDR3 is 12 residues long. V lost 6 bases and J lost 4, with 6 bases in between. The CDR3 loop reads CASSVATGELFF. CDR3 bases: TGTGCCAGCAGTGTAGCCACCGGGGAGCTGTTTTTT.

This clonotype was observed a handful of times. The rearrangement joins TRBV9 to TRBJ1-2, with D possibly being TRBD1 (5 bases). The CDR3 runs 12 residues. Trimming took 7 bases from V and 4 from J, leaving 11 bases between them. CDR1 and CDR2 (germline): SGDLS, YYNGEE. Written as DNA, the CDR3 is TGTGCCAGCGGGTCAGGGACCTATGGCTACACCTTC. It translates to CASGSGTYGYTF.

The rearrangement links TRBV20-1 to TRBJ2-7, with TRBD2 identical over 8 bases. The germline V gene has CDR1 DFQATT and CDR2 SNEGSKA (reference sequence). CDR3 length: 14 residues. After removal of 6 bases from V and 2 bases from J, the junction contained 9 bases not matched to a gene. CDR3 in amino acids: CSASGLREAYEQYF. CDR3 in DNA: TGCAGTGCCTCCGGATTGCGGGAGGCCTACGAGCAGTACTTC.

The V call is TRBV15, the J call TRBJ2-3, with 11 positions matching TRBD2. The CDR3 extends over 19 amino acids. Germline V lookup: CDR1 LNHNV, CDR2 YYDKDF (reference sequence). The ends lost 1 base at V and 4 bases at J; junction bases unmatched: 13. The CDR3 region is CATSRGPPTSGVLADTQYF. For the CDR3, the DNA is TGTGCCACCAGCAGAGGACCCCCGACTAGCGGGGTGCTAGCAGATACGCAGTATTTT.

This clonotype was counted many times. In DNA, the CDR3 is TGTGCCAGCAGCCTAGGGACTAGCGGGAGAAATGAGCAGTTCTTC. Protein sequence: CASSLGTSGRNEQFF. This rearrangement joins TRBV7-2 to TRBJ2-1; 14 positions match TRBD2. CDR1 SGHTA and CDR2 FQGNSA come from the germline V gene. There are 15 residues in the CDR3. V gave up 5 bases and J gave up 7 bases; unmatched junction bases: 4.

This clonotype has just a few counts. The chain joins TRBV28 to TRBJ2-5; D possibly corresponds to TRBD1 (6 bases). The CDR3 sequence is 14 residues long. Trimming took 3 bases from V and 2 from J, leaving 10 bases between them. Per germline, CDR1 MDHEN and CDR2 SYDVKM. Here the CDR3 reads CASSFYREQETQYF. DNA for the CDR3: TGTGCCAGCAGTTTCTACAGGGAACAAGAGACCCAGTACTTC.

This clonotype appeared many times. The chain carries TRBV29-1 and TRBJ2-7; D ambiguous. Trimming left V 2 bases short and J 2 bases short, with 22 bases between. The CDR3 extends over 17 amino acids. The germline V gene encodes CDR1 SQVTM and CDR2 ANQGSEA. The CDR3 region has the DNA TGCAGCGTTGAATTCGGGTACCAGGCTTTTGGAACCTACGAGCAGTACTTC. This sequence encodes CSVEFGYQAFGTYEQYF.